Listed here are 23 T cell receptor beta chains from one sample, sequenced in a study of OX40 agonist ivuxolimab in advanced cancers. The data were produced by immunoSEQ multiplex PCR, yet TCRdb's version contains in-frame clones alone and is incomplete. The sample yields around 80,000 clones, approximately 86% seen once. The sequencing here drew on CD4+ or CD8+ T cells sorted from blood, taken in a trial of the OX40 agonist ivuxolimab. Receptors were obtained from an adult with an advanced solid tumor such as melanoma, head and neck, liver or kidney cancer.

The chain couples TRBV7-2 to TRBJ1-2; D perhaps matches TRBD1 (5 bases). Deletions cut 3 bases from V and 2 bases from J, with 13 bases between. The CDR3 consists of 15 residues. The germline gives CDR1 SGHTA, CDR2 FQGNSA. CDR3 coding DNA: TGTGCCAGCAGCTTGTTCAGGGCCCTAAACTATGGCTACACCTTC. Translating gives CASSLFRALNYGYTF.

The V call is TRBV28, the J call TRBJ1-5; no firm D call. V was clipped by 1 base and J by 6 bases, with 13 bases between them. The CDR3 contains 15 residues. CDR1 MDHEN and CDR2 SYDVKM come from the germline V gene. This CDR3 reads CASSLLAAGAQPQHF. The CDR3 DNA reads TGTGCCAGCAGTTTATTGGCGGCGGGAGCTCAGCCCCAGCATTTT.

This sequence joins TRBV28 and TRBJ2-2; D might be TRBD2 (5 bases). This CDR3 is built from 14 residues. Between the trimmed V and J ends, which lost 7 bases and 2 bases, there was a span of 11 bases. CDR1 and CDR2 from the germline V gene are MDHEN and SYDVKM. The CDR3 DNA sequence: TGTGCCAGCATGCGAGGGATTAACACCGGGGAGCTGTTTTTT. This codes for CASMRGINTGELFF.

This chain links TRBV18 with TRBJ1-3; tentative D call: TRBD1 (5 bases). Germline loops: CDR1 KGHSH, CDR2 LQKENI. The CDR3 has 13 amino acids. Trimming left V 6 bases short and J 2 bases short, with 8 bases between. The CDR3 coding sequence is TGTGCCAGCTCGCCAGGGACTGGAAACACCATATATTTT. Translation: CASSPGTGNTIYF.

The V and J genes are TRBV2 and TRBJ1-6; weak D call: TRBD1 (6 bases). Trimming shortened V by 4 bases and J by 9 bases, and 16 bases separated the two germline ends. The CDR3 length is 15 residues. The germline CDR1 and CDR2 sequences are SNHLY and FYNNEI. CDR3 residues: CASSGLEGGSSPLHF. CDR3 bases: TGTGCCAGCAGTGGGTTGGAGGGGGGTAGTTCACCCCTCCACTTT.

The gene calls are TRBV29-1 and TRBJ2-5; D gene unclear. Looked up from germline, CDR1 is SQVTM and CDR2 is ANQGSEA. The CDR3 runs 13 residues. The V gene lost 2 bases and the J gene lost 5 bases, with 12 bases spanning the gap. This CDR3 reads CSVEIGVGETQYF. In DNA form, the CDR3 reads TGCAGCGTTGAAATTGGGGTGGGGGAGACCCAGTACTTC.

This chain uses TRBV10-3 with TRBJ1-4, with TRBD1 matching over 10 bases. The J segment lost 5 bases and the V segment lost 0 bases, leaving 0 bases of the junction unmatched. CDR1 ENHRY and CDR2 SYGVKD come from the germline V gene. The CDR3 consists of 15 residues. The DNA for the CDR3 is TGTGCCATCAGTGAGTCGACAGGGGGCAATGAAAAACTGTTTTTT. Protein sequence: CAISESTGGNEKLFF.

V is TRBV11-1 and J is TRBJ1-4, with D possibly being TRBD1 (5 bases). V was clipped by 7 bases and J by 2 bases, with 11 bases between them. Germline V gives CDR1 SGHAT, CDR2 FQDESV (reference sequence). This CDR3 spans 14 amino acids. Written as DNA, the CDR3 is TGTGCCAGCAACCAGGGCCTTACTAATGAAAAACTGTTTTTT. Translated: CASNQGLTNEKLFF.

J is TRBJ2-4 and V is TRBV7-2; D is possibly TRBD2 (5 bases). V lost 4 bases to trimming and J lost 3 bases, with 7 bases between them. CDR1 and CDR2 from the germline V gene are SGHTA and FQGNSA. CDR3 length: 13 amino acids. The DNA of the CDR3 is TGTGCCAGCAGCTCCGGGGTCAAAAACATTCAGTACTTC. This sequence encodes CASSSGVKNIQYF.

V usage is TRBV7-2 and J usage is TRBJ1-6; D not resolved. The CDR3 is 15 amino acids. V was clipped by 2 bases and J by 13 bases, with 18 bases between them. Germline values: CDR1 SGHTA, CDR2 FQGNSA. CDR3 amino acids: CASSLLPLKMSPLHF. The CDR3 DNA reads TGTGCCAGCAGCTTATTACCACTAAAAATGTCGCCCCTCCACTTT.

The V call is TRBV7-3, the J call TRBJ1-6, with 7 nucleotides matching TRBD1. The J segment lost 2 bases and the V segment lost 5 bases, leaving 9 bases of the junction unmatched. Germline CDR1 reads SGHTA; CDR2 reads FQGTGA. The CDR3 consists of 17 residues. DNA for the CDR3: TGTGCCAGCAGCCCCATACAGGGGACGACCTATAATTCACCCCTCCACTTT. Translated: CASSPIQGTTYNSPLHF.

V gene TRBV19 combines with J gene TRBJ2-1; D tentatively fits TRBD1 or TRBD2 (5 bases each). Trimming removed 10 bases from V and 8 bases from J, with 21 bases in between. The CDR3 is 14 amino acids. Per the germline V gene, CDR1 is LNHDA and CDR2 is SQIVND (reference sequence). CDR3 amino acids: CATNRDEDDYEQFF. The DNA of the CDR3 is TGTGCCACCAACCGGGACGAAGACGATTATGAGCAGTTCTTC. Looking up the rest from reference TRBV19 and TRBJ2-1 gives the full variable domain: DGGITQSPKYLFRKEGQNVTLSCEQNLNHDAMYWYRQDPGQGLRLIYYSQIVNDFQKGDIAEGYSVSREKKESFPLTVTSAQKNPTAFYLCATNRDEDDYEQFFGPGTRLTVL.

In its sample, this clone was seen a few times. V and J are TRBV19 and TRBJ1-5, with no clear D. CDR1 and CDR2 (germline): LNHDA, SQIVND (reference sequence). The CDR3 spans 13 residues. V was clipped by 6 bases and J by 4 bases, with 10 bases between them. The chain's CDR3 is CASRGSGNQPQHF. The DNA of the CDR3 is TGTGCCAGTAGAGGCTCCGGGAATCAGCCCCAGCATTTT.

The chain recombines TRBV5-1 with TRBJ2-2; D is possibly TRBD1 (6 bases). Germline V gene lookup returns CDR1 SGHRS and CDR2 YFSETQ. The CDR3 totals 15 residues. V lost 2 bases, J lost 7 bases, and 15 bases lay in between. Here the CDR3 reads CASSLGTMSGGELFF. The CDR3 DNA is TGCGCCAGCAGCTTAGGGACAATGAGTGGCGGGGAGCTGTTTTTT.

This clone appeared a few times. The chain carries TRBV6-1 and TRBJ2-2; the D gene is possibly TRBD2 (6 bases). The V end was cut by 11 bases, the J end by 5 bases, with 15 bases between. CDR3 length: 13 amino acids. Germline V gene sequence: CDR1 MNHNS, CDR2 SASEGT. The CDR3 nucleotides are TGTGCCGGCAACCGGGGGACTACCGGGGAGCTGTTTTTT. This codes for CAGNRGTTGELFF.

This chain connects TRBV23-1 to TRBJ2-1; D is perhaps TRBD2 (6 bases). TRBV23-1 is labeled an ORF, and its function is uncertain. The CDR3 is made up of 16 amino acids. V lost 0 bases to trimming and J lost 2 bases, with 11 bases between them. This CDR3 is CASSQSRGTAYNEQFF. The CDR3 DNA is TGCGCCAGCAGTCAATCACGCGGGACGGCCTACAATGAGCAGTTCTTC.

The J gene is TRBJ1-6, the V gene TRBV11-2, with D possibly TRBD1 on 6 matching bases. V was pared by 5 bases and J by 8 bases, with 10 bases between. This CDR3 has 13 residues. Germline-derived CDR1 and CDR2 are SGHAT and FQNNGV. The CDR3 loop reads CASSRRQDSPLHF. Written as DNA, the CDR3 is TGTGCCAGCAGCCGCCGACAGGATTCACCCCTCCACTTT.

The chain links TRBV2 to TRBJ1-1; D remains ambiguous. The V gene's germline CDR1 is SNHLY and CDR2 FYNNEI. Trimming cost V 4 bases and J 3 bases, with 15 bases left between them. The CDR3 sequence is 15 residues long. CDR3 in amino acids: CASSVAGVLDTEAFF. CDR3 nucleotide sequence: TGTGCCAGCAGTGTCGCCGGGGTCCTGGACACTGAAGCTTTCTTT. Combining the CDR3 with reference TRBV2 and TRBJ1-1 gives the whole variable domain EPEVTQTPSHQVTQMGQEVILRCVPISNHLYFYWYRQILGQKVEFLVSFYNNEISEKSEIFDDQFSVERPDGSNFTLKIRSTKLEDSAMYFCASSVAGVLDTEAFFGQGTRLTVV.

The chain has TRBV5-1 and TRBJ1-4; 8 nucleotides line up with TRBD1. Germline V gene data show CDR1 as SGHRS and CDR2 as YFSETQ. V lost 2 bases, J lost 7 bases, and 7 bases stayed unmatched. The CDR3 spans 15 residues. The CDR3: CASSFRGQGGEKLFF. The CDR3 nucleotides read TGCGCCAGCAGCTTCAGGGGGCAGGGCGGTGAAAAACTGTTTTTT.

This chain uses TRBV7-2 with TRBJ1-6, with D possibly matching TRBD1 (6 bases). Trimming left V 4 bases short and J 8 bases short, with 15 bases between. The germline V gene encodes CDR1 SGHTA and CDR2 FQGNSA. This CDR3 comprises 15 residues. This CDR3 is CASSSDSGPDSPLHF. DNA for the CDR3: TGTGCCAGCAGCTCGGACAGCGGGCCAGATTCACCCCTCCACTTT.

CDR3 DNA sequence: TGTGCCAGCAGCCTCGGGGGGGACCTCTATAATTCACCCCTCCACTTT. This sequence encodes CASSLGGDLYNSPLHF. The rearrangement uses TRBV7-6 and TRBJ1-6, with D maybe TRBD1 (5 bases). V was clipped by 5 bases and J by 3 bases, with 14 bases between them. CDR3 length equals 16 residues. Germline V gene data show CDR1 as SGHVS and CDR2 as FNYEAQ.

The V call is TRBV7-8, the J call TRBJ2-1, with D perhaps TRBD2 (6 bases). CDR3 size: 14 residues. The V gene lost 1 base and the J gene lost 7 bases, with 11 bases spanning the gap. From germline, CDR1 is SGHVS and CDR2 FQNEAQ. The CDR3 DNA follows: TGTGCCAGCAGCTTAGAGGATGCGGGAAATGAGCAGTTCTTC. Protein sequence: CASSLEDAGNEQFF. The full variable domain, with the rest looked up from reference TRBV7-8 and TRBJ2-1, is GAGVSQSPRYKVAKRGQDVALRCDPISGHVSLFWYQQALGQGPEFLTYFQNEAQLDKSGLPSDRFFAERPEGSVSTLKIQRTQQEDSAVYLCASSLEDAGNEQFFGPGTRLTVL.

V and J are TRBV18 and TRBJ2-3; perhaps TRBD1 as D (5 bases). This CDR3 is 16 amino acids long. Germline V gives CDR1 KGHSH, CDR2 LQKENI. The V end was cut by 8 bases, the J end by 2 bases, with 20 bases between. CDR3 sequence reads: CASANLDMAITDTQYF. The CDR3 bases are TGTGCCAGCGCAAACTTGGACATGGCGATCACAGATACGCAGTATTTT.